Following are 16 T cell receptor beta chains from one sample sequenced in a study of identical twins. TCRdb called the 5' RACE reads again in MiXCR, with one record for every CDR3 protein. The sample contains about 890,000 distinct CDR3 sequences, approximately 13% of which appear only once. This sample was also put to use in a study of yellow fever vaccine responses in identical twins.

Sequenced material: PBMCs. Receptor source: a woman under 30 in good health.

This clonotype showed up just a few times. This chain joins TRBV5-5 and TRBJ1-3; D is possibly TRBD1 (6 bases). V was cut by 2 bases and J by 0 bases, with 9 bases left in between. Germline V CDR1 and CDR2: SGHKS, YYEKEE (reference sequence). The length of the CDR3 is 15 residues. The CDR3 bases are TGTGCCAGCAGCTTTAACAGGGCCTCTGGAAACACCATATATTTT. Its protein product is CASSFNRASGNTIYF. Combining the CDR3 with reference TRBV5-5 and TRBJ1-3 gives the whole variable domain DAGVTQSPTHLIKTRGQQVTLRCSPISGHKSVSWYQQVLGQGPQFIFQYYEKEERGRGNFPDRFSARQFPNYSSELNVNALLLGDSALYLCASSFNRASGNTIYFGEGSWLTVV.

The rearrangement joins TRBV5-4 to TRBJ2-2, with 10 nucleotides matching TRBD2. Unmatched junction bases numbered 7, after V lost 8 bases and J lost 0 bases. The CDR3 spans 16 residues. The germline CDR1 and CDR2 sequences are SGHNT and YYREEE (reference sequence). CDR3 coding DNA: TGTGCCAGGAGCCCTGGACTAGCGGCGAACACCGGGGAGCTGTTTTTT. Amino acids: CARSPGLAANTGELFF.

The V call is TRBV21-1, the J call TRBJ1-5; the table's TRBD1 call for D was not verified on the DNA. TRBV21-1 is labeled a pseudogene. The CDR3 length is 17 residues. The CDR3 DNA follows: TGTGCCAGCAGCCTAACGGGGACAGGCCTTTTCAATCAGCCCCAGCATTTT. Its protein is CASSLTGTGLFNQPQHF.

The V call is TRBV14, the J call TRBJ2-7; perhaps D is TRBD1 or TRBD2 (5 bases each). Germline V gene sequence: CDR1 SGHDN, CDR2 FVKESK. The CDR3 runs to 13 residues. V lost 4 bases, J lost 3 bases, and 10 bases lay in between. CDR3 in DNA: TGTGCCAGCAGCCCTGGGACCTTCTACGAGCAGTACTTC. Its protein is CASSPGTFYEQYF.

The V and J genes are TRBV5-5 and TRBJ2-5; the match to TRBD1 covers 7 bases. V shed 4 bases, J shed 5 bases, and the junction held 11 bases outside the gene matches. Per germline, CDR1 SGHKS and CDR2 YYEKEE (reference sequence). This CDR3 is built from 15 residues. The CDR3 is CASSLGVTRGETQYF. DNA for the CDR3: TGTGCCAGCAGCCTCGGGGTTACCAGGGGGGAGACCCAGTACTTC.

The chain has TRBV12-3 or TRBV12-4 and TRBJ1-1; D is uncertain. The CDR3 has 13 amino acids. The germline V and J ends were trimmed by 7 bases and 6 bases, with 15 bases remaining between them. CDR3 coding DNA: TGTGCCAGCACCCCCCTCGGCGGGGCTGAAGCTTTCTTT. Its protein is CASTPLGGAEAFF.

Only a few counts were recorded for this clonotype. The chain carries TRBV7-3 and TRBJ2-1, with D perhaps assigned TRBD1 or TRBD2 (6 bases each). This CDR3 is 17 amino acids long. V was cut by 6 bases and J by 2 bases, with 20 bases left in between. The germline CDR1 and CDR2 sequences are SGHTA and FQGTGA. Here the CDR3 reads CASSLLGGRGAYNEQFF. CDR3 sequence (DNA): TGTGCCAGCAGTCTGTTAGGGGGGCGAGGAGCCTACAATGAGCAGTTCTTC. The entire variable domain, with the rest obtained from reference TRBV7-3 and TRBJ2-1, is as follows: GAGVSQTPSNKVTEKGKYVELRCDPISGHTALYWYRQSLGQGPEFLIYFQGTGAADDSGLPNDRFFAVRPEGSVSTLKIQRTERGDSAVYLCASSLLGGRGAYNEQFFGPGTRLTVL.

The chain combines TRBV6-1 with TRBJ1-3; D might be TRBD1 (6 bases). V lost 6 bases and J lost 0, with 12 bases in between. This CDR3 has 15 residues. Germline loops: CDR1 MNHNS, CDR2 SASEGT. The chain's CDR3 is CASSVDRFSGNTIYF. CDR3 in DNA: TGTGCCAGCAGCGTTGACAGGTTCTCTGGAAACACCATATATTTT.

In DNA, the CDR3 is TGTGCCACCAGTGTCGGTTACCAAGAGACCCAGTACTTC. It codes for CATSVGYQETQYF. This chain uses TRBV24-1 with TRBJ2-5; the D is unclear. The germline CDR1 and CDR2 sequences are KGHDR and SFDVKD. V was clipped by 5 bases and J by 0 bases, with 6 bases between them. This CDR3 has 13 residues.

V is TRBV9 and J is TRBJ2-5, with D possibly being TRBD1 (5 bases). This CDR3 comprises 14 residues. Germline V CDR1 and CDR2: SGDLS, YYNGEE. Between the trimmed V and J ends, which lost 3 bases and 3 bases, there was a span of 12 bases. CDR3 nucleotides: TGTGCCAGCAGCGCCGGACACATAGAAGAGACCCAGTACTTC. Protein sequence: CASSAGHIEETQYF.

This clonotype turned up a few times. J is TRBJ2-7 and V is TRBV10-3; 8 bases are a match to TRBD1. CDR1 is ENHRY, CDR2 SYGVKD, per germline. V lost 3 bases to trimming and J lost 4 bases; unmatched junction nucleotides: 5. This CDR3 has 14 amino acids. For the CDR3, the DNA is TGTGCCATCAGTGATCAGGACAGGGTGTACGAGCAGTACTTC. It is translated as CAISDQDRVYEQYF.

The sample holds a few counts of this clonotype. This chain links TRBV7-2 with TRBJ2-3; TRBD1 or TRBD2 may be the D gene (6 bases each). CDR1 is SGHTA and CDR2 is FQGNSA in the germline V gene. Trimming removed 10 bases at V and 1 base at J, with 15 bases between. This CDR3 spans 14 amino acids. CDR3 protein: CATGGRWGTDTQYF. The CDR3, as DNA: TGTGCCACCGGGGGCCGTTGGGGCACAGATACGCAGTATTTT.

There are a few counts of this clonotype. The V and J genes are TRBV6-1 and TRBJ2-2; TRBD2 agrees at 11 bases. V dropped 5 bases and J dropped 4; count of bases not matched to a gene: 6. The CDR3 runs to 16 residues. The V gene's germline CDR1 is MNHNS and CDR2 SASEGT. DNA for the CDR3: TGTGCCAGCAGTCGTAGCGGGAGGGCGGGCACCGGGGAGCTGTTTTTT. It is translated as CASSRSGRAGTGELFF.

The rearrangement uses TRBV4-1 and TRBJ2-1; 10 bases line up with TRBD2. With 0 bases clipped from V and 1 base from J, the junction kept 6 bases outside the gene matches. The CDR3 is 18 residues long. CDR1 is MGHRA and CDR2 is YSYEKL in the germline V gene. CDR3 bases: TGCGCCAGCAGCCAAGATCCCAGCGGGGGGGCGTCCTACAATGAGCAGTTCTTC. It specifies CASSQDPSGGASYNEQFF.

There are a few counts of this clonotype. The V and J genes are TRBV20-1 and TRBJ1-2; TRBD1 might be the D (6 bases). This CDR3 region has 12 residues. Germline values: CDR1 DFQATT, CDR2 SNEGSKA (reference sequence). V was trimmed by 5 bases and J by 4 bases, leaving 11 bases between them. In nucleotides, the CDR3 is TGCAGTGCTGCAACAGGGAGCTATGGCTACACCTTC. This translates into CSAATGSYGYTF.

This clonotype was counted between two and nine times. The chain joins TRBV2 to TRBJ2-1; 9 bases agree with TRBD1. Germline CDR1 and CDR2: SNHLY and FYNNEI. The V and J ends lost 7 bases and 7 bases, in that order; junction bases with no gene match: 5. The CDR3 is made up of 13 amino acids. CDR3 in amino acids: CASTQGTGNEQFF. The DNA of the CDR3 is TGTGCCAGCACCCAGGGGACAGGGAATGAGCAGTTCTTC.